Shown below are 9 T cell receptor beta chains from a single sample sequenced in a study of regulatory T cells in long-lasting Graves disease. Assembly of TCR beta libraries relied on iRepertoire HTBI primers together with Arm-PCR of CDR3 regions. TCRdb itself ran the multiplex PCR reads through MiXCR, one entry per CDR3 protein. Found here are some 230,000 distinct CDR3 sequences, approximately 20% of them singletons; the top ten hold approximately 20%. Stated time point: newly diagnosed GD, antithyroid drugs for less than 3 months. Making the TCR library involved RNA that had been extracted from PBMCs. The sample here was peripheral blood mononuclear cells (PBMCs), taken at new diagnosis, from a patient treated with antithyroid drugs. The source is a female donor with Graves disease.

This clonotype was counted at least ten times. The genes are TRBV6-9 and TRBJ2-1; TRBD1 matches at 12 bases. V dropped 3 bases and J dropped 6; count of bases not matched to a gene: 3. Germline lookup yields CDR1 MNHGY and CDR2 SVAAGI. This CDR3 region has 15 residues. The DNA of the CDR3 is TGTGCCAGCAGTTACGGGGGACAGGGGGCCAATGAGCAGTTCTTC. Protein sequence: CASSYGGQGANEQFF.

Regarding this clonotype: A clone one base away is much larger, so this may be a read error. This chain links TRBV13 with TRBJ2-2; possible D gene TRBD1, 6 bases. Trimming took 5 bases from V and 2 from J, leaving 12 bases between them. Germline V gene data show CDR1 as PRHDT and CDR2 as FYEKMQ (reference sequence). The CDR3 length is 15 residues. The CDR3 region has the DNA TGTGCCAGCAGCCCCACGGACAGAAACACCGGGGAGCTGTTTTTT. Its translation: CASSPTDRNTGELFF.

This clonotype occurred many times. The CDR3 DNA reads TGCAGTGCTAGAGCTTCGGACGCTGAAGCTTTCTTT. It translates to CSARASDAEAFF. The chain links TRBV20-1 to TRBJ1-1; D is ambiguous. Trimming shortened V by 1 base and J by 6 bases, and 9 bases separated the two germline ends. This CDR3 is 12 amino acids long. Looked up from germline, CDR1 is DFQATT and CDR2 is SNEGSKA (reference sequence).

The chain carries TRBV7-3 and TRBJ2-3; 9 bases line up with TRBD1. The CDR3 length is 15 residues. Germline V CDR1 and CDR2: SGHTA, FQGTGA. V dropped 8 bases and J dropped 6; count of bases not matched to a gene: 12. In DNA, the CDR3 is TGTGCCAGCGGAAAGGGGACAGGGACGTGGGATACGCAGTATTTT. It specifies CASGKGTGTWDTQYF.

This clonotype has a count of ten or more. The chain combines TRBV9 with TRBJ2-5; weak D call: TRBD1 (6 bases). CDR1 and CDR2 from the germline V gene are SGDLS and YYNGEE. The CDR3 is made up of 18 amino acids. Trimming pared 3 bases from V and 4 bases from J, leaving 25 bases between. As DNA, the CDR3 is TGTGCCAGCAGCGGACCATTCCCAGGGACATTCGCGGGAGAGACCCAGTACTTC. Translation: CASSGPFPGTFAGETQYF.

The sample holds many counts of this clonotype. The CDR3 region is CASRGFTSGDYNEQFF. In DNA form, the CDR3 reads TGTGCCAGTAGGGGATTCACTAGCGGGGATTACAATGAGCAGTTCTTC. The rearrangement joins TRBV19 to TRBJ2-1; 10 bases align to TRBD2. The J segment lost 4 bases and the V segment lost 6 bases, leaving 9 bases of the junction unmatched. The CDR3 loop spans 16 amino acids. The germline V gene encodes CDR1 LNHDA and CDR2 SQIVND (reference sequence).

This clonotype has a count of ten or more. This chain links TRBV7-9 with TRBJ2-1; 9 nucleotides line up with TRBD2. The CDR3 runs to 15 residues. Germline V gene lookup returns CDR1 SEHNR and CDR2 FQNEAQ (reference sequence). Losses at the gene ends were 5 bases for V and 4 bases for J; bases not matched to a gene: 6. The CDR3 region has the DNA TGTGCCAGCAGCACACGGACTAGCGCGTACAATGAGCAGTTCTTC. It translates to CASSTRTSAYNEQFF.

This clonotype was recorded many times. This chain uses TRBV7-2 with TRBJ2-3; the D gene is possibly TRBD1 (6 bases). V gave up 5 bases and J gave up 5 bases, with 17 bases separating them. The V gene's germline CDR1 is SGHTA and CDR2 FQGNSA. The CDR3 consists of 15 residues. The CDR3 sequence: CASSPNRVLVDTQYF. CDR3 coding DNA: TGTGCCAGCAGCCCGAACAGGGTTTTGGTAGATACGCAGTATTTT. Full variable domain (rest looked up from reference TRBV7-2 and TRBJ2-3): GAGVSQSPSNKVTEKGKDVELRCDPISGHTALYWYRQSLGQGLEFLIYFQGNSAPDKSGLPSDRFSAERTGGSVSTLTIQRTQQEDSAVYLCASSPNRVLVDTQYFGPGTRLTVL.

J is TRBJ2-3 and V is TRBV6-1; D might be TRBD2 (6 bases). Germline V CDR1 and CDR2: MNHNS, SASEGT. The V end was cut by 7 bases, the J end by 0 bases, with 8 bases between. The CDR3 is 13 residues long. The CDR3 DNA is TGTGCCAGCACTGGGACTAGCACAGATACGCAGTATTTT. Translating gives CASTGTSTDTQYF.